Included here is one TCR beta chain sequence, with context. The data were taken from a study of blood T cell repertoires in COVID-19. The CDR3 consists of 15 residues. V lost 4 bases and J lost 5; bases outside the gene matches: 8. Germline CDR1 and CDR2: SGHTA and FQGNSA. TCRdb keeps only in-frame clones here, not all; method: immunoSEQ multiplex PCR. The data hold about 220,000 clones, with approximately 85% observed a single time. The chain combines TRBV7-2 with TRBJ2-3; 8 positions agree with TRBD2. The sequence came from a woman in her 70s with COVID-19, enrolled during active disease. Sequencing was performed on peripheral blood. CDR3 bases: TGTGCCAGCAGCTCCCCGGGGGGGAGGAGAGATACGCAGTATTTT. Translating gives CASSSPGGRRDTQYF. Variable domain in full (rest from reference TRBV7-2 and TRBJ2-3): GAGVSQSPSNKVTEKGKDVELRCDPISGHTALYWYRQSLGQGLEFLIYFQGNSAPDKSGLPSDRFSAERTGGSVSTLTIQRTQQEDSAVYLCASSSPGGRRDTQYFGPGTRLTVL.